The present T cell receptor (beta chain) was sequenced within a study of OX40 agonist ivuxolimab in advanced cancers. In the study overall: Recorded diagnoses for dose-escalation patients were hepatocellular carcinoma, melanoma, renal cell or head and neck cancer. Around 40% of patients had received prior checkpoint inhibitor therapy. Findings and caveats of the study: Some nonresponders also had low normalized T-cell clonal expansion.

Here immunoSEQ multiplex PCR was the method, and the copy in TCRdb shows in-frame clones only, minus some. This repertoire shows about 100,000 clones, 89% found once; its top ten account for approximately 0.16%. Germline CDR1 reads SGHNT; CDR2 reads YYREEE (reference sequence). Trimming removed 7 bases at V and 0 bases at J, with 14 bases between. This CDR3 contains 14 residues. Points on this clone: Its target is not known.

The chain joins TRBV5-4 to TRBJ2-7; maybe TRBD1 (6 bases). The receptor was derived from an adult with an advanced solid tumor such as melanoma, head and neck, liver or kidney cancer. The input for sequencing was CD4+ or CD8+ T cells sorted from blood, taken in a trial of the OX40 agonist ivuxolimab. This chain's CDR3 is CASANQGSSYEQYF. The CDR3 DNA is TGTGCCAGCGCAAATCAGGGGAGCTCCTACGAGCAGTACTTC.